Included here is one T cell receptor (beta chain) sequence, with context. Its cognate antigen is unknown. The cohort excluded patients with autoimmune disease history or systemic immunosuppression. There are 18 residues in the CDR3. The ends lost 6 bases at V and 1 base at J; junction bases unmatched: 14. Germline V lookup: CDR1 MDHEN, CDR2 SYDVKM. The sample is drawn from a study of OX40 agonist ivuxolimab in advanced cancers. Overall study context: Given to patients was ivuxolimab, an agonistic anti-OX40 (CD134) antibody. Study-level results: There were, on average, more expanded clones in CD8+ T cells than in CD4+. The specificity for antigen of the expanded peripheral T cells was not determined.

The table came from immunoSEQ multiplex PCR; TCRdb's copy has only in-frame clones and leaves some out. The sample contains about 55,000 clones, almost 90% of which appear only once. This chain uses TRBV28 with TRBJ2-3, with 9 bases matching TRBD1. This specimen was CD4+ or CD8+ T cells sorted from blood, taken in a trial of the OX40 agonist ivuxolimab. The sequence was obtained from an adult with an advanced solid tumor such as melanoma, head and neck, liver or kidney cancer. This chain's CDR3 is CASSVVQGADVGTDTQYF. In nucleotides, the CDR3 is TGTGCCAGCAGCGTTGTACAGGGGGCGGACGTGGGCACAGATACGCAGTATTTT.